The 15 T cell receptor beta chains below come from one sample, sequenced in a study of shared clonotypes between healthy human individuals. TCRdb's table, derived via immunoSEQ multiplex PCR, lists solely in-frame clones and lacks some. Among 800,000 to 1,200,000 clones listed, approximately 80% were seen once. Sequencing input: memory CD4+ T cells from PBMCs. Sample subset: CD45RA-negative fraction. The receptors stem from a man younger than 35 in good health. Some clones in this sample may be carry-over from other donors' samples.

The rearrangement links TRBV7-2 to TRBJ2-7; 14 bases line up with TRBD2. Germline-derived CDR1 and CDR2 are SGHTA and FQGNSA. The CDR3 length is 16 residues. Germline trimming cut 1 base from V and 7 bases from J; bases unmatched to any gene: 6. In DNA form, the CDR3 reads TGTGCCAGCAGCTTAGATGGGACTAGCGGGAGTATTGAGCAGTACTTC. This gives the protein CASSLDGTSGSIEQYF. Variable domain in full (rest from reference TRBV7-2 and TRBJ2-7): GAGVSQSPSNKVTEKGKDVELRCDPISGHTALYWYRQSLGQGLEFLIYFQGNSAPDKSGLPSDRFSAERTGGSVSTLTIQRTQQEDSAVYLCASSLDGTSGSIEQYFGPGTRLTVT.

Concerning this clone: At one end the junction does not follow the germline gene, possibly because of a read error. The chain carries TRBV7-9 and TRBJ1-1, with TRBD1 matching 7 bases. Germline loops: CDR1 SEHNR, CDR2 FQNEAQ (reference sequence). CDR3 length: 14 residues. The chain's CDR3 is CASSLEGATPEAFF. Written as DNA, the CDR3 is TGTGCCAGCAGCTTAGAGGGGGCCACCCCTGAGGCTTTCTTT.

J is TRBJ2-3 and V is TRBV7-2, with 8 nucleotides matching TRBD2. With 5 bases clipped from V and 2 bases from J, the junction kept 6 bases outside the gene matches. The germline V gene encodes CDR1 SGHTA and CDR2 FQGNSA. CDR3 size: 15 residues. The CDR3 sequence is CASSPLAGPTDTQYF. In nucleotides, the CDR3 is TGTGCCAGCAGCCCCTTAGCGGGACCCACAGATACGCAGTATTTT.

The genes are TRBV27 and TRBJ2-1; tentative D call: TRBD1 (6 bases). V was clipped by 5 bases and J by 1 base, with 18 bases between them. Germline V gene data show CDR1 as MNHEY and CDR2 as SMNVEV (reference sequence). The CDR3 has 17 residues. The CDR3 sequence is CASSTGSVRGSYNEQFF. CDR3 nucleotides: TGTGCCAGCAGTACCGGGTCCGTGAGGGGGTCCTACAATGAGCAGTTCTTC.

CDR3: CASSWTGRGSDGYTF. The DNA of the CDR3 is TGTGCCAGCAGCTGGACAGGGCGTGGGTCGGATGGCTACACCTTC. This sequence joins TRBV5-6 and TRBJ1-2, with 8 bases that match TRBD1. This CDR3 comprises 15 residues. Germline CDR1 reads SGHDT; CDR2 reads YYEEEE. Trimming cost V 3 bases and J 6 bases; bases outside gene matches: 10.

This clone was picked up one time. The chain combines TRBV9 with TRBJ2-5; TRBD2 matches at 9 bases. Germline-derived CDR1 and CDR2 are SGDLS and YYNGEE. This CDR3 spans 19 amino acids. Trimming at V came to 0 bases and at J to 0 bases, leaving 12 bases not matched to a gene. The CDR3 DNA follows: TGTGCCAGCAGCGTAGGTCTAGCGGGAAGGGCCGGGTACCAAGAGACCCAGTACTTC. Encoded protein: CASSVGLAGRAGYQETQYF.

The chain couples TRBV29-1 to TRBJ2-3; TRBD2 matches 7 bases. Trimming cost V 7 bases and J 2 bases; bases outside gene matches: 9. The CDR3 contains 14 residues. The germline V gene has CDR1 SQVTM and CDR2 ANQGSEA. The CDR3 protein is CSGIRDYYTDTQYF. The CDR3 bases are TGCAGCGGGATCCGGGACTACTACACAGATACGCAGTATTTT.

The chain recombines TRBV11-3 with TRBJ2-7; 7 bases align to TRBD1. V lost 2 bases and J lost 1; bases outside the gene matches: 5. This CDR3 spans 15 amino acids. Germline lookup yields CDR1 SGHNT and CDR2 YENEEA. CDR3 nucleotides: TGTGCCAGCAGCTTAAGGCCGGGACAGTCCTACGAGCAGTACTTC. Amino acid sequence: CASSLRPGQSYEQYF.

CDR3 sequence: CASSLTLDREAFF. CDR3 coding DNA: TGTGCCAGCAGCCTCACCCTCGACAGAGAAGCTTTCTTT. The V call is TRBV6-5, the J call TRBJ1-1; possible D gene TRBD1, 5 bases. CDR3 length: 13 residues. V lost 6 bases to trimming and J lost 8 bases, with 16 bases between them. Per the germline V gene, CDR1 is MNHEY and CDR2 is SVGAGI.

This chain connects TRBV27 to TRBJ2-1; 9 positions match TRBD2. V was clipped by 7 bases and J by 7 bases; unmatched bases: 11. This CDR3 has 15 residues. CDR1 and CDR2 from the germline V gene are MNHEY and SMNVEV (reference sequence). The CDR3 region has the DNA TGTGCCAGCATTGGGCTTGCTAGCGGGGTTAATGAGCAGTTCTTC. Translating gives CASIGLASGVNEQFF.

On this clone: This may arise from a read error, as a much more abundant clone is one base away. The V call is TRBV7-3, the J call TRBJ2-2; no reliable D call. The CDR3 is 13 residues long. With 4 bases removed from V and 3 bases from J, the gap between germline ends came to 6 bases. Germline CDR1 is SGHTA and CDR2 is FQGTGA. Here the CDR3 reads CASSSTYTGELFF. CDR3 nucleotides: TGTGCCAGCAGCTCGACCTACACCGGGGAGCTGTTTTTT.

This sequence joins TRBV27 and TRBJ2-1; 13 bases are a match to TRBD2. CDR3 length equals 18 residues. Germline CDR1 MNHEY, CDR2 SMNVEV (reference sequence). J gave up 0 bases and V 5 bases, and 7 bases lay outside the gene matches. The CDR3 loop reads CASSLGTSGASSYNEQFF. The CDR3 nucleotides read TGTGCCAGCAGTCTGGGGACTAGCGGGGCCAGCTCCTACAATGAGCAGTTCTTC.

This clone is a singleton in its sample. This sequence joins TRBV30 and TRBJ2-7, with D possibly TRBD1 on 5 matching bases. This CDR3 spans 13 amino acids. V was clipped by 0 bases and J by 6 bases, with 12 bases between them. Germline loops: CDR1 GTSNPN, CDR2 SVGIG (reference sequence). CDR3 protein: CAWSVVRASEQYF. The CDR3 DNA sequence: TGTGCCTGGAGTGTAGTCAGGGCCTCCGAGCAGTACTTC.

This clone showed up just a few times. The CDR3 region has the DNA TGCAGTGTTTTCATCAGGGAGACCCAGTACTTC. This sequence encodes CSVFIRETQYF. The genes are TRBV20-1 and TRBJ2-5; no clear D gene. The V and J ends lost 7 bases and 5 bases respectively, with 11 bases between them. The CDR3 runs to 11 residues. Germline values: CDR1 DFQATT, CDR2 SNEGSKA (reference sequence).

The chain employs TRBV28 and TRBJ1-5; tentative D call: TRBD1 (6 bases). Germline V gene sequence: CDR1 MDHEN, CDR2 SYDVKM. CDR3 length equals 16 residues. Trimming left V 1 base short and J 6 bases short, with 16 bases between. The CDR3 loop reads CASSLSSRGAFQPQHF. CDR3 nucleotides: TGTGCCAGCAGTTTATCTTCCAGGGGCGCTTTTCAGCCCCAGCATTTT.